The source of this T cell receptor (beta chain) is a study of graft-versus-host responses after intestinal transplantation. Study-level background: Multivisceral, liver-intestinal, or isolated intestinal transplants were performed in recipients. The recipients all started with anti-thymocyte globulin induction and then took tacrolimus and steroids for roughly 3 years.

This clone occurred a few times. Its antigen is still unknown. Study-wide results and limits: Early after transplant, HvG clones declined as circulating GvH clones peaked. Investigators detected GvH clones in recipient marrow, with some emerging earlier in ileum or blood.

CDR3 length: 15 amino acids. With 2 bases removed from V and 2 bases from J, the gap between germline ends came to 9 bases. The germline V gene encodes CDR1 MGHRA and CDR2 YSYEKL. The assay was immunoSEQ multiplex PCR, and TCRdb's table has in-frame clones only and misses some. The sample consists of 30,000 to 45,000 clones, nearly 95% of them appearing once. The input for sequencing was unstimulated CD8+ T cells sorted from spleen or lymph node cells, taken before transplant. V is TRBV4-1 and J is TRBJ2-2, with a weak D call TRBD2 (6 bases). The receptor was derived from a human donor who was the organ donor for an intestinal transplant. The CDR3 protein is CASSQLAPNTGELFF. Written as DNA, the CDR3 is TGCGCCAGCAGCCAACTAGCGCCCAACACCGGGGAGCTGTTTTTT.